This T cell receptor beta chain was identified in a study of PD-1 blockade in mismatch repair-deficient tumors. The wider study: Patients had some twelve mismatch repair-deficient cancer types, all previously treated and progressing.

This table comes from immunoSEQ multiplex PCR, and its TCRdb copy is limited to in-frame clones, with some not included. The table shows around 25,000 clones, with roughly 84% occurring only once. With 5 bases clipped from V and 8 bases from J, the junction kept 10 bases outside the gene matches. The length of the CDR3 is 15 residues. Germline-derived CDR1 and CDR2 are SEHNR and FQNEAQ (reference sequence). Sequencing was performed on PBMCs, taken before pembrolizumab treatment. This clonotype was obtained from an adult with mismatch repair-deficient cancer. V and J are TRBV7-9 and TRBJ2-4; 9 bases align to TRBD1. CDR3 in amino acids: CASSPGTGKGYIQYF. The DNA for the CDR3 is TGTGCCAGCAGCCCGGGGACAGGGAAGGGTTACATTCAGTACTTC.